This is a list of T cell receptor beta chains from one sample in a study of shared clonotypes between healthy human individuals. Clones were read by immunoSEQ multiplex PCR, and TCRdb kept only the in-frame ones, dropping some. The sample comprises 1.5 million to 2.5 million clones, over 85% of which are singletons, and 1% to 1.5% rests with the top ten. Sequences were obtained from naive CD8+ T cells sorted from blood. Source of these receptors: a young man in good health. Each CDR3 is given with its conserved first and last residue. The D gene is left open where the match is weak. Rows may omit the clone size; those that give it use once, few, many or a size class.

v_call	j_call	d_call	clone_size	cdr3_nt	cdr3_aa
TRBV27	TRBJ2-7	TRBD1	once	TGTGCCAGCAGTACTCGGGACAGGGGTTCCTACGAGCAGTACTTC	CASSTRDRGSYEQYF
TRBV4-1	TRBJ1-3	-	-	TGCGCCAGCAGCCCTACGTTCTCTGGAAACACCATATATTTT	CASSPTFSGNTIYF
TRBV14	TRBJ2-3	-	-	TGTGCCAGCAGCCAATATCAGGGGCCGCTACACACAGATACGCAGTATTTT	CASSQYQGPLHTDTQYF
TRBV5-1	TRBJ2-5	TRBD1	-	TGCGCCAGCAGCTTGGACCTACAGGGGGTGAGCCAAGAGACCCAGTACTTC	CASSLDLQGVSQETQYF
TRBV19	TRBJ2-5	-	-	TGTGCCAGTAGTCCGACGCTTACTAGTTTGGAGACCCAGTACTTC	CASSPTLTSLETQYF
TRBV27	TRBJ1-5	TRBD1	-	TGTGCCAGCAATCCCCGGGACAGTGGGCAGCCCCAGCATTTT	CASNPRDSGQPQHF
TRBV5-5	TRBJ2-7	TRBD2	-	TGTGCCAGCAGCCCGAGACTAGCGGCCTCGTACGAGCAGTACTTC	CASSPRLAASYEQYF
TRBV6-5	TRBJ2-1	TRBD2	-	TGTGCCAGCAGTTCGATGCGGGAGGGCCGATACAATGAGCAGTTCTTC	CASSSMREGRYNEQFF
TRBV4-1	TRBJ2-7	TRBD1	few	TGCGCCAGCAGCCAAGGGACAGGGGACTCCTACGAGCAGTACTTC	CASSQGTGDSYEQYF
TRBV27	TRBJ2-2	-	-	TGTGCCAGCAGTTTCCGGGACTGGAGCACCGGGGAGCTGTTTTTT	CASSFRDWSTGELFF
TRBV25-1	TRBJ2-7	-	-	TGTGCCAGCAGTGATCAGGGTCTGAACGAGCAGTACTTC	CASSDQGLNEQYF
TRBV29-1	TRBJ2-3	TRBD1	-	TGCAGCGTCGAAGGCGGTAGGGGGCAGGACACAGATACGCAGTATTTT	CSVEGGRGQDTDTQYF
TRBV19	TRBJ1-3	-	-	TGTGCCAGTCAACCGGACATGAGCTCTGGAAACACCATATATTTT	CASQPDMSSGNTIYF
TRBV6-6	TRBJ1-4	-	-	TGTGCCAGCACCTCCTTGGTCGGGAGCCGAGGGGGAAAACTGTTTTTT	CASTSLVGSRGGKLFF
TRBV27	TRBJ1-1	-	-	TGTGCCAGCAGTCCCGCCAGACAGCCGGGAGCTGAAGCTTTCTTT	CASSPARQPGAEAFF
TRBV2	TRBJ2-7	-	once	TGTGCCAGCACGATTAGCGGACCTTACGAGCAGTACTTC	CASTISGPYEQYF
TRBV9	TRBJ2-7	-	-	TGTGCCAGCAGCGTAGGAGGCCGTAGCTACGAGCAGTACTTC	CASSVGGRSYEQYF
TRBV10-3	TRBJ1-6	-	-	TGTGCCATCAGTGCTCGGCCCAGGGCCCTCCACTTT	CAISARPRALHF
TRBV11-1	TRBJ2-7	TRBD2	-	TGTGCCAGCAGCTTAGCGCTCGGGGGGGCCGGGTACGAGCAGTACTTC	CASSLALGGAGYEQYF
TRBV12-1	TRBJ1-5	-	-	TGTGCCAGCAGCTCCACCTGGACTTACAATCAGCCCCAGCATTTT	CASSSTWTYNQPQHF
TRBV10-3	TRBJ2-1	-	-	TGTGCCATCAGTGTCGAAGGCATCAATGAGCAGTTCTTC	CAISVEGINEQFF
TRBV7-9	TRBJ1-4	-	-	TGTGCCAGCAGCACTCCGGGACAAGGCGAAAAACTGTTTTTT	CASSTPGQGEKLFF
TRBV19	TRBJ1-2	-	-	TGTGCCAGTAGTATGGAACTGCTCTATGGCTACACCTTC	CASSMELLYGYTF
TRBV5-8	TRBJ1-6	-	-	TGTGCCAGCAGCGGACCCCCAGGACAATATAATTCACCCCTCCACTTT	CASSGPPGQYNSPLHF
TRBV4-1	TRBJ2-3	TRBD2	-	TGCGCCAGCAGCCAAGCCTACGGGACTAGCGGCACAGATACGCAGTATTTT	CASSQAYGTSGTDTQYF
TRBV5-6	TRBJ2-7	-	-	TGTGCCAGCAACCAAGGGGGATCCTACGAGCAGTACTTC	CASNQGGSYEQYF
TRBV21-1	TRBJ1-6	-	few	TGTGCCAGCAGCAAATGGACAGGCCACCGTGATTCACCCCTCCACTTT	CASSKWTGHRDSPLHF
TRBV5-1	TRBJ2-1	TRBD1	-	TGCGCCAGCAGCTTGTACGCAGGGGGCCTCAATGAGCAGTTCTTC	CASSLYAGGLNEQFF
TRBV6-5	TRBJ2-1	-	-	TGTGCCAGCAGTTACTCTTTGAGCTCCTACAATGAGCAGTTCTTC	CASSYSLSSYNEQFF
TRBV6-5	TRBJ2-7	-	-	TGTGCCAGCAGACCTAGTAACCGGGACCCATGGGAGCAGTACTTC	CASRPSNRDPWEQYF
TRBV6-1	TRBJ2-7	-	-	TGTGCCAGCAGTGAATGGGATAGGTTCTCCTACGAGCAGTACTTC	CASSEWDRFSYEQYF
TRBV7-6	TRBJ2-2	-	-	TGTGCCAGCAGCTACCTCACCGGGGAGCTGTTTTTT	CASSYLTGELFF
TRBV2	TRBJ2-7	-	-	TGTGCCAGCAGTCCCCGGATCTCTTACGAGCAGTACTTC	CASSPRISYEQYF
TRBV9	TRBJ2-3	-	-	TGTGCCAGCAGCGTAGAACGGACGGGGAACACAGATACGCAGTATTTT	CASSVERTGNTDTQYF
TRBV6-1	TRBJ1-1	-	-	TGTGCCAGCAGTGACTGGTCAAACACTGAAGCTTTCTTT	CASSDWSNTEAFF
TRBV27	TRBJ2-5	TRBD2	-	TGTGCCAGCAGTTTACTAGCGGATATTCAAGAGACCCAGTACTTC	CASSLLADIQETQYF
TRBV7-9	TRBJ2-7	-	once	TGTGCCAGCAGCTTAGAATCTACCGGCCGTGGCGAGCAGTACTTC	CASSLESTGRGEQYF
TRBV25-1	TRBJ1-5	-	-	TGTGCCAGCAGTGAATCGGGTGTGGGGAATCAGCCCCAGCATTTT	CASSESGVGNQPQHF
TRBV27	TRBJ1-4	TRBD1	-	TGTGCCAGCAAACGGACAGGATCTAATGAAAAACTGTTTTTT	CASKRTGSNEKLFF
TRBV2	TRBJ2-7	-	-	TGTGCCAGCAGTGAAAGCCTCGGGGCATCTACCTGGGAGCAGTACTTC	CASSESLGASTWEQYF
TRBV7-9	TRBJ2-7	TRBD1	-	TGTGCCAGCAGCTTGACCGGGACAGACAACTACGAGCAGTACTTC	CASSLTGTDNYEQYF
TRBV4-3	TRBJ2-2	-	-	TGCGCCAGCAGCCAGGAAACGGCAGTGCACACCGGGGAGCTGTTTTTT	CASSQETAVHTGELFF
TRBV7-9	TRBJ1-1	-	-	TGTGCCAGCAGCTTATATGACACGTACACTGAAGCTTTCTTT	CASSLYDTYTEAFF
TRBV13	TRBJ2-7	TRBD2	-	TGTGCCAGCAGCGTAACCGGGACTAGCGGCTCCGAGCAGTACTTC	CASSVTGTSGSEQYF
TRBV6-5	TRBJ2-5	TRBD1	-	TGTGCCAGCAGTAGTACAGGGGGCCCACAAGAGACCCAGTACTTC	CASSSTGGPQETQYF
TRBV7-9	TRBJ2-7	-	-	TGTGCCAGCAGCCCTAGACCCGAGACAGGCTCCTACGAGCAGTACTTC	CASSPRPETGSYEQYF
TRBV28	TRBJ1-5	-	once	TGTGCCAGCGGGTTCGGCGAGGGAAGTCAGCCCCAGCATTTT	CASGFGEGSQPQHF
TRBV27	TRBJ2-1	TRBD2	-	TGTGCCAGCAGACTAGCGGGGGGTTTTAGCTCCTACAATGAGCAGTTCTTC	CASRLAGGFSSYNEQFF
TRBV13	TRBJ2-2	TRBD2	-	TGTGCCAGCAGCCTATGGGACTACAATACCGGGGAGCTGTTTTTT	CASSLWDYNTGELFF
TRBV9	TRBJ2-1	-	once	TGTGCCAGCAGCGTAGGTGCGGGACGATTTTTAATTGAGCAGTTCTTC	CASSVGAGRFLIEQFF
TRBV11-2	TRBJ2-4	-	-	TGTGCCAGCAGCCGGGGGATTGGGGGCAAAAACATTCAGTACTTC	CASSRGIGGKNIQYF
TRBV4-3	TRBJ1-5	-	-	TGCGCCAGCAGCCAAGACAAGGGCCAGGGGAATCAGCCCCAGCATTTT	CASSQDKGQGNQPQHF
TRBV28	TRBJ1-1	-	-	TGTGCCAGCAGTCCCATTGGGGCAGGGAACACTGAAGCTTTCTTT	CASSPIGAGNTEAFF
TRBV6-1	TRBJ2-7	-	-	TGTGCCACCGCCGATCCCTTCTACTACGAGCAGTACTTC	CATADPFYYEQYF
TRBV25-1	TRBJ2-3	TRBD1	-	TGTGCCAGCAGTGGACCCCGGACAGGGCTACCCACAGATACGCAGTATTTT	CASSGPRTGLPTDTQYF